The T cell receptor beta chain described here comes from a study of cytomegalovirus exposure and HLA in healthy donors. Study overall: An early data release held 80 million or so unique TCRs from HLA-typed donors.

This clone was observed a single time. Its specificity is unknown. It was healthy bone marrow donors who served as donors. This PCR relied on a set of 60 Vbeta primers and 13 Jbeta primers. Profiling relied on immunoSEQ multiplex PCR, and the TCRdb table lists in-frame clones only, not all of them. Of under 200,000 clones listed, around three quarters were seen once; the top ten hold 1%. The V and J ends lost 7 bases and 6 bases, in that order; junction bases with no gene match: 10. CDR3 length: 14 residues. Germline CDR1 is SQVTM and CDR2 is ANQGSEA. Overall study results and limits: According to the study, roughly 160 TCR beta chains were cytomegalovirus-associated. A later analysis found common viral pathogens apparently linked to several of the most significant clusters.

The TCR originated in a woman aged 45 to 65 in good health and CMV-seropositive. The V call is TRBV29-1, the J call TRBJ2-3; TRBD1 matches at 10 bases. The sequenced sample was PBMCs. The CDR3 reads CSARDRGFVDTQYF. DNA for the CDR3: TGCAGCGCACGGGACAGGGGTTTTGTTGATACGCAGTATTTT.